The rows below give T cell receptor beta chains drawn from one sample of a study of blood T cell repertoires in COVID-19. Here immunoSEQ multiplex PCR was the method, and the copy in TCRdb shows in-frame clones only, minus some. The sample holds roughly 56,000 clones, roughly 85% seen once. The material sequenced was peripheral blood. These receptors all come from a human donor in a cohort sampled during active COVID-19. Each CDR3 is given with its conserved first and last residue. Each record gives: clone size, D gene, J gene, V gene, CDR3 DNA, CDR3 protein. The D gene is left open where the match is weak. Some rows have no size entry. The others give once, few or many, or a class for an expanded clone.

>once|TRBD2|TRBJ2-5|TRBV9
TGTGCCAGCAGCCCCGCGGGACTAGCGAACCTCCGGGAGACCCAGTACTTC
CASSPAGLANLRETQYF
>.|TRBD2|TRBJ2-7|TRBV28
TGTGCCAGCACCCGTGGGGGGAGGGCCTACGAGCAGTACTTC
CASTRGGRAYEQYF
>.|TRBD1|TRBJ1-2|TRBV5-1
TGCGCCAGCAGCTTGGAGTCAGGGGACAGCTATGGCTACACCTTC
CASSLESGDSYGYTF
>.|TRBD2|TRBJ2-5|TRBV27
TGTGCCAGCAGTTTATCGGGAGGGGAACAAGAGACCCAGTACTTC
CASSLSGGEQETQYF
>.|TRBD1|TRBJ2-3|TRBV28
TGTGCCAGCAGTTACTTGACAGGGGGCACAGATACGCAGTATTTT
CASSYLTGGTDTQYF
>.|TRBD2|TRBJ2-1|TRBV5-1
TGCGCCAGCAGCTTAGCGACTAGCTTTTTAAACAATGAGCAGTTCTTC
CASSLATSFLNNEQFF
>.|.|TRBJ2-3|TRBV3-1/TRBV3-2
TGTGCCAGCAGCCAAGGCGGGCGGGGTACGCAGTATTTT
CASSQGGRGTQYF
>.|.|TRBJ1-2|TRBV6-5
TGTGCCTTACGGGACATATCTAACTATGGCTACACCTTC
CALRDISNYGYTF
>.|TRBD2|TRBJ2-7|TRBV4-2
TGTGCCAGCAGCCCGACCGGGGGGGGCAACGACGAGCAGTACTTC
CASSPTGGGNDEQYF
>once|.|TRBJ1-1|TRBV3-1/TRBV3-2
TGTGCCAGCAGTCTTAGCCTGACGGGGAACACTGAAGCTTTCTTT
CASSLSLTGNTEAFF
>.|TRBD2|TRBJ2-5|TRBV18
TGTGCCAGCTCATCCAGGACTAGCGGGAGCAAAGAGACCCAGTACTTC
CASSSRTSGSKETQYF
>once|.|TRBJ2-1|TRBV11-2
TGTGCCAGCAGCCTTGAGCCAGGCGGGGAGCAGTTCTTC
CASSLEPGGEQFF
>once|.|TRBJ2-7|TRBV6-2/TRBV6-3
TGTGCCAGCAGTAGTTCTACTCACGAGCAGTACTTC
CASSSSTHEQYF
>once|.|TRBJ2-7|TRBV10-3
TGTGCCTATCGAAAGGGAGAAGAGCAGTACTTC
CAYRKGEEQYF
>.|.|TRBJ1-2|TRBV18
TGTGCCAGCTCACCGTACCAGGCTACTAACTATGGCTACACCTTC
CASSPYQATNYGYTF
>.|TRBD2|TRBJ2-1|TRBV6-5
TGTGCCAGCAGCCAAACTAGCGCCCAAAGGCGGGAGCAGTTCTTC
CASSQTSAQRREQFF
>.|TRBD1|TRBJ1-4|TRBV6-5
TGTGCCAGCAGTTACTCGGGGACAGCGACTAATGAAAAACTGTTTTTT
CASSYSGTATNEKLFF
>.|TRBD1|TRBJ1-1|TRBV28
TGTGCCAGCAGTACCTACAGGGGAACTGAAGCTTTCTTT
CASSTYRGTEAFF
>few|TRBD1|TRBJ1-1|TRBV18
TGTGCCAGCTCACCATTGACAGGGGACACTGAAGCTTTCTTT
CASSPLTGDTEAFF
>.|TRBD2|TRBJ2-1|TRBV6-6
TGTGCCAGCCGGACTAGCGGGAGTAGTGAGCAGTTCTTC
CASRTSGSSEQFF
>.|.|TRBJ2-3|TRBV5-1
TGCGCCAGCAGGTTGGGGGGCTGGACAGATACGCAGTATTTT
CASRLGGWTDTQYF
>.|.|TRBJ1-1|TRBV6-6
TGTGCCAGCAGCCTTAGACAGGCCGAGTGGACTGAAGCTTTCTTT
CASSLRQAEWTEAFF
>.|.|TRBJ2-5|TRBV4-1
TGCGCCAGCAGCCAAGAGGAGGCCGGCTGGACCCAGTACTTC
CASSQEEAGWTQYF
>.|TRBD2|TRBJ2-7|TRBV5-1
TGCGCCAGCAGCGGACTAGCGGGAGCGGCCTACGAGCAGTACTTC
CASSGLAGAAYEQYF
>.|.|TRBJ2-5|TRBV3-1/TRBV3-2
TGTGCCAGCAGCACACCGGGCCGCGGGGAGACCCAGTACTTC
CASSTPGRGETQYF
>.|TRBD2|TRBJ2-3|TRBV7-9
TGTGCCAGCAGTCGTCTAGCGGTCCGGAGCCTAGATACGCAGTATTTT
CASSRLAVRSLDTQYF
>.|.|TRBJ2-1|TRBV11-2
TGTGCCAGCAGCTTATATGCGGGACGCACGGGCAATGAGCAGTTCTTC
CASSLYAGRTGNEQFF
>.|.|TRBJ1-2|TRBV30
TGTGCCTGGAGTGTTGGGAGGGCTGAGGGCTACACCTTC
CAWSVGRAEGYTF
>.|.|TRBJ2-7|TRBV2
TGTGCCAGCACGGGCTCCTACGAGCAGTACTTC
CASTGSYEQYF
>.|.|TRBJ2-7|TRBV13
TGTGCCAGCAGCTCAAAGCGGGCCCCAGGATACGAGCAGTACTTC
CASSSKRAPGYEQYF
>.|TRBD2|TRBJ2-7|TRBV27
TGTGCCAGCCTTAGTGAGGCGGGGGGCGAGCAGTACTTC
CASLSEAGGEQYF
>.|TRBD1|TRBJ1-5|TRBV28
TGTGCCAGCAGCCCCGGGACAGGGGTTTATCAGCCCCAGCATTTT
CASSPGTGVYQPQHF
>.|.|TRBJ1-2|TRBV30
TGTGCCTGGAGGTCTGGGAGGGTGGATGGCTACACCTTC
CAWRSGRVDGYTF
>.|.|TRBJ2-4|TRBV28
TGTGCCAGCAGTACAGGCAAAAACATTCAGTACTTC
CASSTGKNIQYF
>.|.|TRBJ2-2|TRBV5-1
TGCGCCAGCAGCTTGGACCCGGGAGTTACCGGGGAGCTGTTTTTT
CASSLDPGVTGELFF